This T cell receptor (beta chain) originates from a study of cytotoxic CD8 clonotypes in ibrutinib-treated CLL. This clone is labeled as medium-sized (0.01 to 0.1%). Its antigen is currently unknown. Overall study results and limits: Public clonotypes were seen rarely and were contracted or stable on treatment. Patients had baseline clonality above age-matched healthy donors, and this clonality moved with circulating CD8+ T-cell counts.

Some clones are missing from TCRdb's copy, which holds only in-frame ones; the method was immunoSEQ multiplex PCR. The table lists fewer than 75,000 clones, about three quarters of them singletons. Cryopreserved PBMCs were the source of about 1.9 micrograms of genomic DNA, which went to TCR beta libraries. Here the sequenced sample was PBMCs, taken after 12 months of ibrutinib treatment. This clonotype was obtained from a human donor with chronic lymphocytic leukemia.

The DNA of the CDR3 is TGTGCCAGTAGTCCCGGGACTAGCGGGGGACGCAATGAGCAGTTCTTC. Encoded protein: CASSPGTSGGRNEQFF. The chain recombines TRBV19 with TRBJ2-1; 14 positions agree with TRBD2. From germline, CDR1 is LNHDA and CDR2 SQIVND (reference sequence). The V gene end was trimmed by 5 bases and the J gene end by 6 bases; junction bases not matched to a gene: 6. The CDR3 covers 16 residues.